This TCR beta chain was recovered during a study of blood T cell repertoires in COVID-19 (dated by TCRdb to about 2020). About the full investigation: Samples from collaborators originated in the United States, Italy and Spain and spanned both the acute and convalescent phases of COVID-19. Deeply sampled blood TCRbeta repertoires from subjects exposed to, actively infected with, or recovered from COVID-19 were included in the dataset. The repertoires were released in a freely available public database meant as a resource for research on the immune response to SARS-CoV-2. The material from the prospective study consisted of cDNA or gDNA derived from T cells, B-cell-depleted T cells, or PBMCs. HLA class I and class II types, where available, came from metadata supplied by the sample provider rather than from assay-based typing. Sample metadata almost always included a de-identified subject ID, COVID-19 status, age in years and sex. The samples were drawn from two sources: the first 160 participants of the ongoing ImmuneRACE study, and 1,200 or so subjects contributed by 6 global collaborators. What the study reported, not specific to this receptor: The amount of clinical and demographic metadata varied by source and participant and was provided uncurated.

Concerning this clone: The clone's antigen remains unknown. No base qualities exist here, and no much larger clone lies one base off it.

The CDR3 goes from the cysteine to the phenylalanine over 17 residues. CDR3 DNA only is kept here, 51 bases in frame from base 1. CDR1 and CDR2 are drawn from the germline V gene: KGHDR, SFDVKD. V loses 2 bases at its end and J loses 1 base; junction bases beyond the gene matches: 7. TCRbeta CDR3 regions were amplified from genomic DNA using the immunoSEQ Assay, a bias-controlled multiplex PCR. Regarding the original processing steps: The number of nucleated cells in each sample was estimated by amplification of reference gene primers within the assay. To quantify the absolute abundance of each unique TCRbeta CDR3 rearrangement, sequence reads were collapsed and filtered. For each sample, productive Simpson clonality was calculated as the square root of Simpson's diversity index over productive rearrangements. TCRdb re-hosts the immuneACCESS table, in-frame sequences only. Its copies lack some clones; in the studies checked, an unresolved V gene accounts for under half of them, and the cause for the rest is not known. From that table come the V and J calls and clone size; the DNA was used to work out D and trimming. The sample contains about 260,000 clones, approximately 87% of them found a single time. The ten largest clones capture less than 1.6% of the sample.

Samples from volunteer blood donors who had recovered from COVID-19 were contributed by a second Seattle source. Whole blood was collected in K2EDTA tubes by collaborating institutions according to the institutions' own protocols. Collaborator samples were shipped for TCRbeta analysis as frozen whole blood, isolated PBMCs, or DNA extracted from either sample type. The TCR sequence derives from a woman between 35 and 50 years old who had recovered from COVID-19. The sequenced sample was peripheral blood. The sequence joins TRBV24-1 to TRBJ2-1; TRBD1 fits 7 bases in the junction. The bases read TGTGCCACCAGTGATTCGGACAGGCCGGGGTCCTACAATGAGCAGTTCTTC. It encodes CATSDSDRPGSYNEQFF.